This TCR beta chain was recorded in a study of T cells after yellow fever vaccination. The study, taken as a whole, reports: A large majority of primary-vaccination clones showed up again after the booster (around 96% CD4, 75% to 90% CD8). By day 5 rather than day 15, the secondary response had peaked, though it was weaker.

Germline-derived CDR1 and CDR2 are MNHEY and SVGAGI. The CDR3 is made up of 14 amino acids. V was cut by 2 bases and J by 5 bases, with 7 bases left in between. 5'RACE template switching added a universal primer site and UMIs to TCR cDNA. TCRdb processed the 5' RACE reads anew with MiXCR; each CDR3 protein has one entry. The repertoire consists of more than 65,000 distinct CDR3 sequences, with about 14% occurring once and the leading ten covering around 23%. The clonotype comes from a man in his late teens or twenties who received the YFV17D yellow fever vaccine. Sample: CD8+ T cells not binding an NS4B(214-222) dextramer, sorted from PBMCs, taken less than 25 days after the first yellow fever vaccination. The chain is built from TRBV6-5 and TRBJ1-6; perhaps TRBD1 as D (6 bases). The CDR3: CASSYGQNNSPLHF. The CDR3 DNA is TGTGCCAGCAGTTACGGACAGAATAATTCACCCCTCCACTTT.